This T cell receptor (beta chain) was observed in a study of blood T cell repertoires in COVID-19. TCRdb's copy holds only in-frame clones and misses some; the assay was immunoSEQ multiplex PCR. Here the sample spans about half a million clones, around 85% being singletons. The V gene lost 2 bases and the J gene lost 0 bases, with 10 bases spanning the gap. This CDR3 contains 16 residues. CDR1 KGHDR and CDR2 SFDVKD come from the germline V gene. The sequencing input was PBMCs or T cells enriched from blood (not recorded which). The V gene is TRBV24-1, the J gene TRBJ2-1; D is unclear. This TCR was recovered from a woman aged 60 to 75 who had recovered from COVID-19. The CDR3 DNA reads TGTGCCACCAGTGATTCAACAGCTGACTCCTACAATGAGCAGTTCTTC. Protein: CATSDSTADSYNEQFF.